This T cell receptor (beta chain) was recorded in a study of hypomethylating agent response in myelodysplastic syndrome. Study-wide context: Response meant complete response or hematologic improvement; all other patients were non-responders.

Study results and caveats: More novel clonotypes appeared in responders; more contracted clonotypes appeared in non-responders after treatment.

Concerning this clone itself: Antigen unknown.

Bulk bone marrow was analyzed without sorting T-cell subsets. Data came from immunoSEQ multiplex PCR; TCRdb stores just in-frame clones and leaves some out. The sample has approximately 9,300 clones, over 80% seen once; the top ten hold roughly 4%. The CDR3 length is 11 residues. The germline gives CDR1 MNHEY, CDR2 SMNVEV (reference sequence). Trimming stripped 7 bases from V and 11 bases from J, with 14 bases between. The sequencing here drew on bone marrow, taken before or after starting hypomethylating agent treatment for myelodysplastic syndrome (not recorded which). The source of this sequence is a human donor with myelodysplastic syndrome. The gene calls are TRBV27 and TRBJ1-1, with a weak D call TRBD1 (5 bases). Here the CDR3 DNA reads TGTGCCAGCAAAAGAGGCAGGGATGCTTTCTTT. The encoded protein is CASKRGRDAFF.